The entry below describes one T cell receptor (beta chain). This clonotype was seen ten or more times. It has no known antigen specificity. No per-base quality is available; no much larger clone lies one base away. This sample stems from a study of T cells in Graves' hyperthyroidism and ophthalmopathy (dated by TCRdb to between 2019 and 2020). Study-wide context: Peripheral blood samples were taken at the time of initial diagnosis, prior to any treatment. To identify distinguishing TCR V-J signatures, a discovery cohort of 90 to 100 patients was used, comprising 43 with Graves' ophthalmopathy and around 60 with stable Graves' hyperthyroidism. Whether ophthalmopathy could be predicted prospectively was tested in an independent validation cohort made up of approximately 19 hyperthyroidism patients plus 17 patients who later progressed to ophthalmopathy. The 95 to 100 discovery patients were randomly split 7:3 into training and test sets. Thyroid tissue and blood T-cell repertoires from more than five Graves' hyperthyroidism patients were also compared in the study. Once sampling was done, hyperthyroidism patients were given methimazole at a starting dose of 30 mg daily, whereas ophthalmopathy patients were given high-dose intravenous methylprednisolone. The paper describes TCR Vbeta CDR3 sequencing of about 140 peripheral blood samples, made up of approximately 40 ophthalmopathy patients, around 78 hyperthyroidism patients and about 17 progressor patients. Study-level results and caveats: Ophthalmopathy was separated from stable hyperthyroidism by a 13 V-J signature model, with over 85% sensitivity and 81% to 82% specificity obtained in cross-validation and 80%/75% obtained in testing. Most expanded thyroid clonotypes (frequency above 0.001) were also found in blood, which suggests that blood repertoires may mirror thyroid immune responses. In validation, progression to ophthalmopathy was predicted by the model with roughly 71% sensitivity and 72.22% specificity, a median of about 6 months before onset. Sample size was not statistically predetermined, and investigators were not blinded to group allocation.

A patient counted as having stable Graves' hyperthyroidism if no progression to ophthalmopathy occurred over 18 months of follow-up. Hyperthyroidism patients were newly diagnosed, with disease duration under 2 months, and aged 18 to 65 years. Exclusion was applied to patients with uncontrolled infections, other autoimmune diseases, pregnancy or lactation. Diagnoses were based on clinical symptoms, serum thyroxine and TRAb, thyroid ultrasound and orbital computed tomography. PBMCs were separated from over 9 ml of fresh peripheral blood using Ficoll-Paque density gradient centrifugation. Total RNA was extracted with Trizol reagent, and quality was checked on an Agilent 2100 Bioanalyzer. Amplification of TCR beta CDR3 regions was carried out from RNA transcripts. A first-round RT-PCR of the TCR CDR3 used the HTBI primer set with the Qiagen OneStep RT-PCR kit. Libraries were constructed in a second round of multiplex PCR, after which size selection and purification were carried out. The libraries were sequenced on an Illumina HiSeq2000 using paired-end 100 bp reads. In the source study's methods: SOAPnuke was used to process the raw data, with reads discarded if the reads contained adapters or uncalled bases, had a mean Phred below 15, or lacked an exact constant-primer or identifier match. High-quality paired reads were merged using COPE v1.2.5, and each unique nucleotide sequence was defined as a clonotype. MiTCR v1.1 was used to align clonotypes to the IMGT TRBV, TRBD and TRBJ reference segments. Only V-J combinations with frequency above 0.0001, covering approximately 99% of repertoires, were analysed. A TCS score was defined as the ratio of F50 (clonal expansion) to E x V (chaos), with BLOSUM62-based TCRdist applied between CDR3 peptides within each V-J. Welch's t-statistics and random forest reduced around 550 V-J features to 10 to 15, which were used in a naive Bayes classifier (R e1071). TCRdb itself trimmed the public reads at Q25 with fastp, ran MiXCR and retained productive beta chains. Here each entry gathers all rows of one CDR3 protein and keeps the most common genes and DNA. It is TCRdb's table, rather than the study itself, that gives the V and J calls and clone size. The sample profile shows 600,000 to 900,000 distinct CDR3 sequences; roughly 15% of them were found once. Jointly, the top ten make up under 8.5% of the sample.

The receptor was derived from a man between 18 and 29 years old with Graves' hyperthyroidism. Sequencing was done on a sample of blood.

The CDR3: CASSSGPTDTQYF. In nucleotide form, the sequence is TGTGCCAGCAGTTCGGGACCCACAGATACGCAGTATTTT. The chain is encoded by TRBV28 joined to TRBJ2-3, with the D segment possibly TRBD1 or TRBD2, each aligning over 5 bases. From cysteine to phenylalanine, the CDR3 is 13 amino acids long. The entry retains the CDR3 DNA only, 39 bases that are in frame from base 1. The germline ends are 7 bases apart after V is trimmed by 4 bases and J by 2 bases. CDR1 and CDR2, per the germline V gene, are MDHEN and SYDVKM.